This T cell receptor (beta chain) emerged from a study of cytomegalovirus exposure and HLA in healthy donors. The study, taken as a whole, reports: The records held CMV serostatus as the only immune exposure information.

This clone has a handful of counts. What it recognizes is unknown. Both 60 Vbeta primers and 13 Jbeta primers went into the PCR. TCRdb's table, derived via immunoSEQ multiplex PCR, lists solely in-frame clones and lacks some. The profile shows fewer than 150,000 clones, roughly 78% of them singletons. The sample consisted of PBMCs. The sequence was obtained from a middle-aged man in good health and CMV-seropositive.

The CDR3 coding sequence is TGCAGCACTAGGGACTTTTACTCCTACGAGCAGTACTTC. Protein product: CSTRDFYSYEQYF. The rearrangement uses TRBV29-1 and TRBJ2-7, with a weak D call TRBD2 (6 bases). Germline assignment: CDR1 SQVTM and CDR2 ANQGSEA. The CDR3 is made up of 13 amino acids. The germline V and J ends were trimmed by 8 bases and 0 bases, with 14 bases remaining between them.